There are many counts of the clone carrying this TCR beta chain. Antigen: not known. TCRdb passed the 5' RACE reads through MiXCR, listing each CDR3 protein once. This sample has fewer than 450,000 distinct CDR3 sequences, with 4% found just once. The sample comes from a study of T cells after yellow fever vaccination. Notes on the study in general: The booster response re-showed most primary clones: approximately 95% CD4, approximately 86% CD8.

The CDR3 is 14 amino acids. V lost 8 bases to trimming and J lost 10 bases; unmatched junction nucleotides: 8. The gene calls are TRBV12-3 or TRBV12-4 and TRBJ1-6; 10 bases fit TRBD1. The TCR comes from a man aged 18 to 35 who received the YFV17D yellow fever vaccine. The material was PBMCs, obtained 5 days after the yellow fever booster vaccination. The CDR3 is CASVSGTGVSPLHF. DNA of the CDR3: TGTGCCAGCGTGTCCGGGACAGGGGTATCACCCCTCCACTTT.